This TCR beta chain derives from a study of T cell responses to AZD1222 COVID-19 vaccine. Whole-study findings and limits: Donors were mostly white British, more females; clonal diversity possibly underestimated. An increase in Spike-specific TCR breadth and depth was observed after two AZD1222 doses.

The CDR3 is 15 amino acids. CDR1 and CDR2 from the germline V gene are MNHEY and SVGAGI. Trimming left V 0 bases short and J 8 bases short, with 11 bases between. TCRdb's table, derived via immunoSEQ multiplex PCR, lists solely in-frame clones and lacks some. Of some 200,000 clones in the sample, approximately 94% were seen once. Worth noting for this clone: Its specificity is not known.

The gene calls are TRBV6-5 and TRBJ1-6; D is perhaps TRBD1 (6 bases). The sample consisted of peripheral blood, taken 28 days after the second dose of the MenACWY control vaccine. The clonotype originates from an adult who received the MenACWY meningococcal vaccine as a control. The CDR3 coding sequence is TGTGCCAGCAGTTACTCCCCCGAGGGGGATTCACCCCTCCACTTT. The encoded protein is CASSYSPEGDSPLHF.